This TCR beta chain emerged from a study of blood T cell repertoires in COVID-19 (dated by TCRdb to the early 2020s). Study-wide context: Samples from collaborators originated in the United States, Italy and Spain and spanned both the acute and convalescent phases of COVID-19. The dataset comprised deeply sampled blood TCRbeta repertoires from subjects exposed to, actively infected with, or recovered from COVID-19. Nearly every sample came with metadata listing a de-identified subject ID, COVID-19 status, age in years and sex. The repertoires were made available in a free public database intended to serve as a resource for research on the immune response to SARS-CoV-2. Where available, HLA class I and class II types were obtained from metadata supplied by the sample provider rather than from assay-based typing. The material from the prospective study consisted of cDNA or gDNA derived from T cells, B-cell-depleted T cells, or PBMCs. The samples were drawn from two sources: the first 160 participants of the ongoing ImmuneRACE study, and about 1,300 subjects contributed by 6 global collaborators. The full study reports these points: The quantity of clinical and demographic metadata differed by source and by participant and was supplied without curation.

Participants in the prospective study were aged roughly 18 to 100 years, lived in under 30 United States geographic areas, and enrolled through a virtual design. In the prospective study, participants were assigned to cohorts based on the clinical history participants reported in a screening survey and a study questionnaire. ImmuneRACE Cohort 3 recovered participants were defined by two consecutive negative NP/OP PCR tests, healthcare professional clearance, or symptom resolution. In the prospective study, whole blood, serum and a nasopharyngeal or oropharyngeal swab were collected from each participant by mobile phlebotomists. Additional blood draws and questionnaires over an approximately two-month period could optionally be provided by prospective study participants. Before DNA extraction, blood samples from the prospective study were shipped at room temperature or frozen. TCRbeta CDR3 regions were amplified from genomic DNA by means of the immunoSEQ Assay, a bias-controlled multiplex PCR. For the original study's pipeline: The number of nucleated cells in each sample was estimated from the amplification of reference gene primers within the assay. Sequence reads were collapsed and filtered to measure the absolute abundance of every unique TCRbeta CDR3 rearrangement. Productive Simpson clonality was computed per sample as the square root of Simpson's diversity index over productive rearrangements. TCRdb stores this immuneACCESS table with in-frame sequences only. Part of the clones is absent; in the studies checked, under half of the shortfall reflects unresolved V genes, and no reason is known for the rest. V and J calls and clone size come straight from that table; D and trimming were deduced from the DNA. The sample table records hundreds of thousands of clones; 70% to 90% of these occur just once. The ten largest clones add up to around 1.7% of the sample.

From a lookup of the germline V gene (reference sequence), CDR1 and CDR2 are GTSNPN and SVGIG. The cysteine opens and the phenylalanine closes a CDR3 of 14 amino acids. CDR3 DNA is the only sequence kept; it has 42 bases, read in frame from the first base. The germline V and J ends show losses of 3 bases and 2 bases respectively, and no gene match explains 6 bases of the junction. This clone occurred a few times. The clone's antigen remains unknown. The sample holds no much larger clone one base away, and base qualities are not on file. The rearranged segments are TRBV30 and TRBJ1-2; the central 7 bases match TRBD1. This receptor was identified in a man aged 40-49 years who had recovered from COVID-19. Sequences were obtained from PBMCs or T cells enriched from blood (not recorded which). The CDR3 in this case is CAWSRQGLNYGYTF. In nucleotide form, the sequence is TGTGCCTGGAGCCGACAGGGCCTCAACTATGGCTACACCTTC.